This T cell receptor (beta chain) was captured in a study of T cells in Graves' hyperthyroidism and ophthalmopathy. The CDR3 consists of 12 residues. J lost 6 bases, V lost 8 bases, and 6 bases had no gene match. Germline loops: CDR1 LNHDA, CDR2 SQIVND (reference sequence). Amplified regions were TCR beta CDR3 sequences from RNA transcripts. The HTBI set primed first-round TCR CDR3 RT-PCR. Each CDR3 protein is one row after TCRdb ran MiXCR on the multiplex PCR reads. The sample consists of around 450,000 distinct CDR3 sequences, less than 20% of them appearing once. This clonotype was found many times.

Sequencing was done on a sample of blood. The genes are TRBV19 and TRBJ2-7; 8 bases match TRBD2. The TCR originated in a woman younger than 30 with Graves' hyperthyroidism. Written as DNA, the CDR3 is TGTGCCAGTGATAGCGGGAATAGCGAGCAGTACTTC. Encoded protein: CASDSGNSEQYF.